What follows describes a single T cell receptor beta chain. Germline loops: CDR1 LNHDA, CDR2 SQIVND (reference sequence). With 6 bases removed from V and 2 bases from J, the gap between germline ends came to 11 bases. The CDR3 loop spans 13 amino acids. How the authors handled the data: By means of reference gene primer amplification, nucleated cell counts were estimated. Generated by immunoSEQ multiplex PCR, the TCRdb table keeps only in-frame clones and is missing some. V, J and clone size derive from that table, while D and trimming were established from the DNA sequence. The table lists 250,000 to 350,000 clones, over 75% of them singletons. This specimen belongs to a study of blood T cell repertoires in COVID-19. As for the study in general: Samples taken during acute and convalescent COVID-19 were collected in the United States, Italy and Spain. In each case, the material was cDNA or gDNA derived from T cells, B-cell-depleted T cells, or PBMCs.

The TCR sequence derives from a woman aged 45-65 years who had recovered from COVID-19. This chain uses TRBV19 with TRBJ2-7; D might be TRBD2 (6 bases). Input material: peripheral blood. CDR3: CASRNAGTYEQYF. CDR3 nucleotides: TGTGCCAGTAGGAACGCGGGAACCTACGAGCAGTACTTC.